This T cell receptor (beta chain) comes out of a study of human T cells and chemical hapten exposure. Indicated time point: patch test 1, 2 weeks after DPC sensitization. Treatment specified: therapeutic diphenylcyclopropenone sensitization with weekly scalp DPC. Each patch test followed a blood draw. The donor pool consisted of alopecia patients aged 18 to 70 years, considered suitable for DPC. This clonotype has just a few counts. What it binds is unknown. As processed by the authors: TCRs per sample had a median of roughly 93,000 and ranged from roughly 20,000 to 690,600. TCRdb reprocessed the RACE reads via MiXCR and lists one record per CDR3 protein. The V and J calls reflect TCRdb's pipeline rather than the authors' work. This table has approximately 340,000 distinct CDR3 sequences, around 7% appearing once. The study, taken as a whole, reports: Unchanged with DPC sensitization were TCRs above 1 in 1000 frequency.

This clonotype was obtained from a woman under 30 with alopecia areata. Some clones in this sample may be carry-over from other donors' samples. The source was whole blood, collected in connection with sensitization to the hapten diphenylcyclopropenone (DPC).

The chain's CDR3 is CASKPGLYTDTQYF. Written as DNA, the CDR3 is TGCGCCAGCAAACCGGGACTATACACAGATACGCAGTATTTT. The chain uses TRBV10-2 and TRBJ2-3; 7 bases fit TRBD2. CDR1 is WSHSY, CDR2 SAAADI, per germline. Trimming removed 7 bases from V and 2 bases from J; junction bases left unmatched: 6. This CDR3 contains 14 residues.